The clone carrying this TCR beta chain was observed once. The data were taken from a study of blood T cell repertoires in COVID-19. Study-wide context: COVID-19 samples collected from the United States, Italy and Spain covered acute and convalescent phases. The analysed material was cDNA or gDNA that came from T cells, B-cell-depleted T cells, or PBMCs.

The V and J ends lost 6 bases and 5 bases respectively, with 14 bases between them. Germline CDR1 reads SGDLS; CDR2 reads YYNGEE. The CDR3 consists of 14 residues. Original analysis: By means of reference gene primer amplification, nucleated cell counts were estimated. The assay was immunoSEQ multiplex PCR, and TCRdb's table has in-frame clones only and misses some. V, J and clone size are those of that table, while D and trimming were read from the DNA. The sample has some 26,000 clones, around 82% seen once. This receptor was taken from a man of 80 years or more with active or convalescent COVID-19. This rearrangement joins TRBV9 to TRBJ2-2, with a weak D call TRBD2 (6 bases). The sequenced sample was peripheral blood. The CDR3 nucleotides are TGTGCCAGCAACTGGAGGGAGAGTACCGGGGAGCTGTTTTTT. It is translated as CASNWRESTGELFF.